These T cell receptor beta chains were read from a single sample in a study of cytomegalovirus exposure and HLA in healthy donors. The data were produced by immunoSEQ multiplex PCR, yet TCRdb's version contains in-frame clones alone and is incomplete. The sample has about 150,000 clones, 78% seen once; the top ten hold 2.5% to 3.5%. Sequenced: PBMCs. These receptors all stem from a man in his forties or fifties in good health and CMV-seropositive. Both conserved end residues are part of each CDR3. Fields, in order: V gene, J gene, clone size, CDR3 length, D gene, CDR3 protein, CDR3 DNA. D genes are given only for firm matches. Size is omitted from some rows. Given values are once, few, many or a class for expanded clones.

>TRBV9|TRBJ2-1|NA|13|NA
CASSPETYNEQFF
TGTGCCAGCAGCCCCGAGACCTACAATGAGCAGTTCTTC
>TRBV5-1|TRBJ2-1|NA|19|TRBD1
CASSLAERTGTPLELEQFF
TGCGCCAGCAGCTTGGCCGAGAGGACAGGTACGCCTCTTGAGCTTGAGCAGTTCTTC
>TRBV6-5|TRBJ2-5|NA|14|NA
CASSYSYIPETQYF
TGTGCCAGCAGTTACTCGTACATCCCGGAGACCCAGTACTTC
>TRBV13|TRBJ1-1|NA|14|TRBD1
CASSTRDRAGGAFF
TGTGCCAGCAGCACCCGGGACAGGGCCGGAGGAGCTTTCTTT
>TRBV6-6|TRBJ2-3|once|14|NA
CASSGPQGQDTQYF
TGTGCCAGCAGTGGACCCCAGGGTCAAGATACGCAGTATTTT
>TRBV5-1|TRBJ1-1|NA|13|NA
CASSLGEKSEAFF
TGCGCCAGCAGTTTGGGAGAGAAATCTGAAGCTTTCTTT
>TRBV28|TRBJ2-7|NA|13|TRBD2
CASQGGGLYEQYF
TGTGCCAGTCAAGGCGGGGGGCTATACGAGCAGTACTTC
>TRBV9|TRBJ2-7|NA|14|TRBD1
CASSLGQDAYEQYF
TGTGCCAGCAGCCTAGGACAGGACGCCTACGAGCAGTACTTC
>TRBV6-5|TRBJ2-3|NA|14|NA
CASSYSRSTDTQYF
TGTGCCAGCAGTTACTCTCGGAGCACAGATACGCAGTATTTT
>TRBV9|TRBJ2-5|NA|14|NA
CASSAGQLQETQYF
TGTGCCAGCAGCGCCGGACAGCTCCAAGAGACCCAGTACTTC
>TRBV6-5|TRBJ2-1|NA|15|TRBD2
CASSFLAGGSNEQFF
TGTGCCAGCAGCTTCCTAGCGGGAGGGAGCAATGAGCAGTTCTTC
>TRBV7-9|TRBJ2-5|NA|13|NA
CASSFPAKETQYF
TGTGCCAGCAGCTTTCCAGCGAAAGAGACCCAGTACTTC
>TRBV6-5|TRBJ2-7|once|14|TRBD1
CASRIGQGSYEQYF
TGTGCCAGCAGAATTGGACAGGGCTCCTACGAGCAGTACTTC
>TRBV7-2|TRBJ2-7|once|13|NA
CASSLVSSYEQYF
TGTGCCAGCAGCTTAGTTAGTTCTTACGAGCAGTACTTC
>TRBV7-2|TRBJ2-3|NA|16|NA
CASRWKGIGRTDTQYF
TGTGCCAGCAGATGGAAGGGAATTGGGAGGACAGATACGCAGTATTTT
>TRBV30|TRBJ1-2|NA|12|TRBD1
CAWGQGLGGYTF
TGTGCCTGGGGACAGGGGTTGGGAGGCTACACCTTC
>TRBV28|TRBJ1-1|once|14|NA
CASTNLGSITEAFF
TGTGCCAGCACTAACTTAGGGAGCATCACTGAAGCTTTCTTT
>TRBV30|TRBJ2-1|few|13|TRBD2
CAWSSSGRGEQFF
TGTGCCTGGAGTAGTAGCGGGAGAGGTGAGCAGTTCTTC